This TCR beta chain was captured by sequencing in a study of cytomegalovirus exposure and HLA in healthy donors. PCR involved 60 Vbeta and 13 Jbeta primers. Produced via immunoSEQ multiplex PCR; TCRdb's table is partial and in-frame only. The table has about 140,000 clones, about 80% seen once; the top ten hold 3.9%. Of note for this clone: The antigen is undetermined.

Notes on the study in general: TCR beta chains numbering more than 150 were designated cytomegalovirus-associated.

Sample: PBMCs. This receptor was obtained from a man aged 18 to 30 in good health and CMV-seronegative.

CDR3 region: CATEGLPGDEQFF. DNA of the CDR3: TGTGCCACCGAGGGACTGCCTGGGGACGAGCAGTTCTTC. The chain joins TRBV28 to TRBJ2-1; a weak D match, TRBD2 (6 bases). CDR3 length: 13 residues. Trimming took off 10 bases at V and 10 bases at J, with 20 bases between the two ends. CDR1 MDHEN and CDR2 SYDVKM come from the germline V gene.